Given below is one TCR beta chain in context. These data are taken from a study of blood T cell repertoires in COVID-19. The wider study: The United States, Italy and Spain supplied acute and convalescent COVID-19 samples.

Libraries were prepared by immunoSEQ multiplex PCR; TCRdb keeps only in-frame clonotypes and omits some of them. In the table there are some 170,000 clones, 85% of which are singletons. The ends were cut back, 7 bases at V and 0 bases at J, with 13 bases in the middle. Per germline, CDR1 MNHNS and CDR2 SASEGT. The CDR3 runs 15 residues. The sequencing sample was made of peripheral blood. This TCR came from a man aged 40-49 years with acute or convalescent COVID-19. The J gene is TRBJ1-5, the V gene TRBV6-1; no clear D gene. For the CDR3, the DNA is TGTGCCAGCACCCGAAACGAGTTTAGCAATCAGCCCCAGCATTTT. This codes for CASTRNEFSNQPQHF.